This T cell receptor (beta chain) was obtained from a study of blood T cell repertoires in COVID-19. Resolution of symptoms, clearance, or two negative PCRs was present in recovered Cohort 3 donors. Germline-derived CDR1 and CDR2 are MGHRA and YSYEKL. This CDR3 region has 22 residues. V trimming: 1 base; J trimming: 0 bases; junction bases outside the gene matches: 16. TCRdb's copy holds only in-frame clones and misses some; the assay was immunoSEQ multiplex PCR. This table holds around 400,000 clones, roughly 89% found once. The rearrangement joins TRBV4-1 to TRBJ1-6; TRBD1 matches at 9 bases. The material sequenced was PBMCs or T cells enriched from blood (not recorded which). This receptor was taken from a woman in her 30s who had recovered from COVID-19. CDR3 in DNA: TGCGCCAGCAGCCAAGGCCTGGGGGGACAGGGTTTACTGAGCTCCTATAATTCACCCCTCCACTTT. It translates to CASSQGLGGQGLLSSYNSPLHF.